The rows below give T cell receptor beta chains drawn from one sample of a study of T cell responses to AZD1222 COVID-19 vaccine. The repertoire was sequenced with immunoSEQ multiplex PCR; TCRdb's copy has only in-frame clones and lacks some. The table lists approximately 120,000 clones, about 87% of them singletons, with less than 6.5% in the top ten. Sequencing used peripheral blood, obtained on day 0 of AZD1222 vaccination. These receptors were collected from an adult in good health. The CDR3 runs from the conserved cysteine through the conserved F or W. Rows may omit the clone size; those that give it use once, few, many or a size class.

clone_size: -
v_call: TRBV27
j_call: TRBJ1-2
cdr3_aa: CASSLVKGNNYGYTF

clone_size: -
v_call: TRBV27
j_call: TRBJ2-7
cdr3_aa: CASSSTYEQYF

clone_size: -
v_call: TRBV9
j_call: TRBJ2-4
cdr3_aa: CASSGGTPKNIQYF

clone_size: -
v_call: TRBV30
j_call: TRBJ1-5
cdr3_aa: CAWNGPDSNQPQHF

clone_size: few
v_call: TRBV5-6
j_call: TRBJ1-2
cdr3_aa: CASSKTGVHGYTF

clone_size: -
v_call: TRBV7-9
j_call: TRBJ1-1
cdr3_aa: CASSQDTEAFF

clone_size: -
v_call: TRBV30
j_call: TRBJ1-2
cdr3_aa: CAWCVRDGGLGYTF

clone_size: -
v_call: TRBV28
j_call: TRBJ2-3
cdr3_aa: CASREGPAGSTDTQYF

clone_size: -
v_call: TRBV5-1
j_call: TRBJ2-5
cdr3_aa: CASSSTPGSETQYF

clone_size: once
v_call: TRBV19
j_call: TRBJ2-5
cdr3_aa: CASSIVQGGVQETQYF

clone_size: -
v_call: TRBV14
j_call: TRBJ2-3
cdr3_aa: CASSQMGSSLATDTQYF

clone_size: -
v_call: TRBV7-9
j_call: TRBJ2-3
cdr3_aa: CASLQAGTDTQYF

clone_size: -
v_call: TRBV5-1
j_call: TRBJ1-1
cdr3_aa: CASSANTGGNTEAFF

clone_size: -
v_call: TRBV15
j_call: TRBJ2-5
cdr3_aa: CATSREVGTSGSSGAQYF

clone_size: -
v_call: TRBV19
j_call: TRBJ2-7
cdr3_aa: CASSTKTGQRSEQYF

clone_size: -
v_call: TRBV24-1
j_call: TRBJ2-1
cdr3_aa: CATSDLGRDSSYNEQFF

clone_size: -
v_call: TRBV6-5
j_call: TRBJ2-3
cdr3_aa: CASTERLTDTQYF

clone_size: -
v_call: TRBV4-1
j_call: TRBJ1-2
cdr3_aa: CASSQGPGQGYTF

clone_size: few
v_call: TRBV21-1
j_call: TRBJ2-1
cdr3_aa: CASNTNGDEQFF

clone_size: -
v_call: TRBV19
j_call: TRBJ1-3
cdr3_aa: CASSVASSGNTIYF

clone_size: -
v_call: TRBV5-1
j_call: TRBJ1-3
cdr3_aa: CASSPKDSGNTIYF

clone_size: -
v_call: TRBV6-1
j_call: TRBJ1-2
cdr3_aa: CASSEADNYGYTF

clone_size: -
v_call: TRBV7-8
j_call: TRBJ2-1
cdr3_aa: CASRSGTGGWGPIYNEQFF

clone_size: -
v_call: TRBV5-1
j_call: TRBJ2-5
cdr3_aa: CASSPGLVPQETQYF

clone_size: -
v_call: TRBV27
j_call: TRBJ1-2
cdr3_aa: CASSLRVFTPSQDNYGYTF

clone_size: -
v_call: TRBV20-1
j_call: TRBJ2-1
cdr3_aa: CSAMSNYEQFF

clone_size: -
v_call: TRBV13
j_call: TRBJ1-5
cdr3_aa: CASSLGWDQPQHF

clone_size: -
v_call: TRBV29-1
j_call: TRBJ1-3
cdr3_aa: CSARSSGNTIYF

clone_size: -
v_call: TRBV7-6
j_call: TRBJ1-5
cdr3_aa: CASSLGGQGNQPQHF

clone_size: -
v_call: TRBV10-1
j_call: TRBJ1-3
cdr3_aa: CASPVRHSGNTIYF

clone_size: few
v_call: TRBV5-4
j_call: TRBJ2-6
cdr3_aa: CASSSGSSGANVLTF

clone_size: -
v_call: TRBV3-1/TRBV3-2
j_call: TRBJ1-4
cdr3_aa: CASSQVGPNEKLFF

clone_size: -
v_call: TRBV18
j_call: TRBJ1-3
cdr3_aa: CASSQQSDRSSGNTIYF

clone_size: -
v_call: TRBV18
j_call: TRBJ2-5
cdr3_aa: CASSPSGRKETQYF

clone_size: -
v_call: TRBV5-4
j_call: TRBJ2-1
cdr3_aa: CASSLARTGGNEQFF

clone_size: -
v_call: TRBV18
j_call: TRBJ2-2
cdr3_aa: CASSSTSGRASGELFF

clone_size: -
v_call: TRBV19
j_call: TRBJ1-4
cdr3_aa: CASSLQGINEKLFF

clone_size: few
v_call: TRBV7-7
j_call: TRBJ2-1
cdr3_aa: CASSLGQGAYNEQFF

clone_size: -
v_call: TRBV27
j_call: TRBJ2-2
cdr3_aa: CASTSGAGEVTGELFF

clone_size: -
v_call: TRBV10-3
j_call: TRBJ1-5
cdr3_aa: CAIRGLGNQPQHF

clone_size: -
v_call: TRBV3-1/TRBV3-2
j_call: TRBJ2-1
cdr3_aa: CASSLRGVASHNEQFF